This note documents a single T cell receptor (beta chain) sequence. Its specificity is not known. A read error may account for a junction end that differs from germline. This CDR3 is built from 12 residues. CDR1 SGDLS and CDR2 YYNGEE come from the germline V gene. The data stem from a study of T cells in Graves' hyperthyroidism and ophthalmopathy. Background on the study: Peripheral blood draws took place at initial diagnosis, ahead of any treatment.

Regarding the study as a whole: The model anticipated ophthalmopathy a median approximately 6.5 months pre-onset. Blood also held most thyroid clonotypes expanded beyond 0.001.

The study left out patients who had uncontrolled infection, other autoimmune disease, pregnancy or lactation. The source material, RNA transcripts, was used to amplify TCR beta CDR3 regions. An initial round of RT-PCR targeting the TCR CDR3 relied on the HTBI primer set. TCRdb re-derived calls from the multiplex PCR reads in MiXCR, one entry per CDR3 protein. This table holds about 53,000 distinct CDR3 sequences, about 49% found once. Sequencing was carried out using blood. This receptor was taken from a woman aged 30 to 39 with Graves' ophthalmopathy. The genes are TRBV9 and TRBJ1-2; weak D call: TRBD1 (5 bases). This CDR3 is CASSRGGTADAF. CDR3 sequence (DNA): TGTGCCAGCAGCCGAGGTGGGACGGCCGACGCTTTC.